The 8 T cell receptor beta chains below all came from one sample that was sequenced in a study of T cells in women clearing cervical HPV infection. This table comes from immunoSEQ multiplex PCR, and its TCRdb copy is limited to in-frame clones, with some not included. The sample shows 30,000 to 35,000 clones, and 15% to 20% sits with its ten largest clones. The material sequenced was blood buffy coat. The receptors shown here come from a woman between 18 and 70 years old with a cervical HPV16 infection that either progressed to CIN3+ or cleared (not recorded which).

To note about this clone: Read sequence stops 3 residues before the CDR3 end, and the germline J gene provides the missing end. The J gene is TRBJ1-6, the V gene TRBV7-2; tentative D call: TRBD1 (5 bases). The CDR3 extends over 14 amino acids. V gave up 2 bases and J gave up 10 bases, with 12 bases separating them. Germline V gene sequence: CDR1 SGHTA, CDR2 FQGNSA. The CDR3 region is CASSLKGLGSPLHF. CDR3 bases read: TGTGCCAGCAGCTTAAAGGGGCTCGGGTCACCC.

A word on this clone: The read gets to within 3 residues of the CDR3 end, and the germline J gene fills in the rest. The chain has TRBV19 and TRBJ2-1; 9 bases map to TRBD1. Germline V CDR1 and CDR2: LNHDA, SQIVND (reference sequence). CDR3 size: 19 residues. Trimming took 3 bases from V and 4 from J; bases not matched to a gene: 16. The sequenced CDR3 bases are TGTGCCAGTAGTATGGGACAGGGAGTGAGAAGTTGGAAATACAATGAG. This gives the protein CASSMGQGVRSWKYNE. The full CDR3 protein is CASSMGQGVRSWKYNEQFF.

Notes on this clone: The sequence runs out 3 residues before the end of the CDR3; the remainder is reconstructed from the germline J gene. The chain combines TRBV6-2 or TRBV6-3 with TRBJ2-7; D is unclear. The germline CDR1 and CDR2 sequences are MNHEY and SVGEGT. Trimming removed 0 bases from V and 5 bases from J, with 11 bases in between. The CDR3 consists of 14 residues. The sequenced CDR3 bases are TGTGCCAGCAGTTACTCGAGGCAGGCCCACGAG. Amino acid sequence: CASSYSRQAHE. The entire CDR3 sequence reads CASSYSRQAHEQYF.

On this clone: Coverage ceases 3 residues before the CDR3 finishes, and the germline J gene fills in the end. The rearrangement uses TRBV20-1 and TRBJ2-1, with 13 nucleotides matching TRBD2. Looked up from germline, CDR1 is DFQATT and CDR2 is SNEGSKA (reference sequence). The CDR3 totals 16 residues. V was clipped by 0 bases and J by 3 bases; unmatched bases: 2. CDR3 amino acids: CSARDRTSGGYNEQFF. Incomplete CDR3 DNA: TGCAGTGCTAGAGACCGGACTAGCGGGGGCTACAATGAG.

A remark on this clone: The observed sequence ends 3 residues before the CDR3 terminus, with the missing tail filled in from the germline J gene. V is TRBV19 and J is TRBJ2-1, with 10 positions matching TRBD2. This CDR3 has 14 amino acids. With 6 bases clipped from V and 9 bases from J, the junction kept 8 bases outside the gene matches. The V gene's germline CDR1 is LNHDA and CDR2 SQIVND (reference sequence). CDR3 in amino acids: CASRGAGGVGEQFF. The sequenced CDR3 bases are TGTGCCAGTAGGGGAGCGGGAGGGGTGGGTGAG.

A remark on this clone: The read ends 3 residues shy of where the CDR3 ends; the end is completed using the germline J gene. This rearrangement joins TRBV10-1 to TRBJ2-3; D tentatively reads TRBD1 or TRBD2 (5 bases each). Germline lookup yields CDR1 WNHNN and CDR2 SYGVQD (reference sequence). This CDR3 contains 13 residues. CDR3 bases read: TGCGCCAGCAGTAACGTCGCAGAGGGGACG. It specifies CASSNVAEGT. The CDR3 reads in full as CASSNVAEGTQYF.

Turning to this clone: The missing CDR3 end, 3 residues past where the read stops, is filled in from the germline J gene. The rearrangement links TRBV7-2 to TRBJ1-4; no clear D gene. The germline CDR1 and CDR2 sequences are SGHTA and FQGNSA. The CDR3 contains 13 residues. CDR3 bases read: TGTGCCAGCAGCGCGAGTCAGGATTCACCA. Its protein is CASSASQDSP. The entire CDR3 protein reads CASSASQDSPLFF.

As regards this clone: The CDR3 extends 3 residues past the end of the read, so its final part is completed from the germline J gene. The chain carries TRBV20-1 and TRBJ2-6, with a possible D match to TRBD1 (6 bases). CDR1 is DFQATT, CDR2 SNEGSKA, per germline (reference sequence). The V end was cut by 6 bases, the J end by 3 bases, with 12 bases between. The CDR3 contains 14 residues. The CDR3 DNA, read in part, is TGCAGTGCCAGCGACAGGATTGGGGCCAACGTC. This encodes CSASDRIGANV. The complete CDR3 reads CSASDRIGANVLTF.